Listed here are 20 T cell receptor beta chains from one sample, sequenced in a study of early T cells in non-severe SARS-CoV-2 infection. TCRdb ran MiXCR on the 5' RACE reads and lists one entry per CDR3 protein. The sample includes 20,000 to 25,000 distinct CDR3 sequences, 4.3% of them seen just once. Sequenced: whole blood. The receptors were sampled from an adult who was a healthcare worker with PCR-confirmed SARS-CoV-2 infection or an uninfected control (not recorded which).

This clonotype was seen repeatedly, ten times or more. The V and J genes are TRBV6-2 or TRBV6-3 and TRBJ2-7; D possibly corresponds to TRBD2 (5 bases). CDR1 is MNHEY and CDR2 is SVGEGT in the germline V gene. The ends were cut back, 6 bases at V and 5 bases at J, with 8 bases in the middle. This CDR3 spans 11 amino acids. As DNA, the CDR3 is TGTGCCAGCAGAGAGGGAAACGAGCAGTACTTC. It is translated as CASREGNEQYF.

This clonotype was counted at least ten times. The V call is TRBV7-8, the J call TRBJ2-6; 7 bases map to TRBD1. Per the germline V gene, CDR1 is SGHVS and CDR2 is FQNEAQ. With 5 bases clipped from V and 0 bases from J, the junction kept 10 bases outside the gene matches. The CDR3 is made up of 18 amino acids. CDR3 loop: CASSEGTVLTSGANVLTF. For the CDR3, the DNA is TGTGCCAGCAGCGAAGGGACAGTCCTAACCTCTGGGGCCAACGTCCTGACTTTC.

This clonotype has at least ten counts. The V gene is TRBV6-6, the J gene TRBJ1-1, with D unclear. V lost 5 bases and J lost 1, with 5 bases in between. This CDR3 is 12 amino acids long. CDR1 is MNHNY and CDR2 is SVGAGI in the germline V gene (reference sequence). CDR3 DNA: TGTGCCAGCAGTACCAGGAACACTGAAGCTTTCTTT. It encodes CASSTRNTEAFF.

The sample holds many counts of this clonotype. The chain couples TRBV6-6 to TRBJ1-3; possible D gene TRBD1, 5 bases. Germline assignment: CDR1 MNHNY and CDR2 SVGAGI (reference sequence). The CDR3 sequence is 14 residues long. V was cut by 2 bases and J by 2 bases, with 7 bases left in between. CDR3 amino acids: CASSYEGPGNTIYF. The CDR3 coding sequence is TGTGCCAGCAGTTACGAGGGACCTGGAAACACCATATATTTT.

This clonotype was seen repeatedly, ten times or more. V usage is TRBV13 and J usage is TRBJ2-2, with TRBD2 as a possible D gene (6 bases). V gave up 5 bases and J gave up 2 bases, with 18 bases separating them. Looked up from germline, CDR1 is PRHDT and CDR2 is FYEKMQ (reference sequence). CDR3 length: 17 amino acids. The CDR3 region is CASSLISERVNTGELFF. CDR3 nucleotide sequence: TGTGCCAGCAGCCTGATAAGCGAGCGGGTCAACACCGGGGAGCTGTTTTTT.

This clonotype was counted ten times or more. The rearrangement joins TRBV2 to TRBJ1-5; 7 nucleotides line up with TRBD1. The CDR3 sequence is 15 residues long. V lost 2 bases and J lost 7; bases outside the gene matches: 8. The V gene's germline CDR1 is SNHLY and CDR2 FYNNEI. This CDR3 is CASSETGAQNQPQHF. CDR3 DNA sequence: TGTGCCAGCAGTGAAACAGGGGCCCAAAACCAGCCCCAGCATTTT. The variable domain in full, with the rest retrieved from reference TRBV2 and TRBJ1-5, is EPEVTQTPSHQVTQMGQEVILRCVPISNHLYFYWYRQILGQKVEFLVSFYNNEISEKSEIFDDQFSVERPDGSNFTLKIRSTKLEDSAMYFCASSETGAQNQPQHFGDGTRLSIL.

This clonotype was observed a few times. J is TRBJ2-7 and V is TRBV4-2; 9 nucleotides align to TRBD2. CDR3 length: 16 amino acids. From germline, CDR1 is LGHNA and CDR2 YNFKEQ. With 1 base clipped from V and 2 bases from J, the junction kept 6 bases outside the gene matches. The CDR3 bases are TGTGCCAGCAGCCAAGTGATGGCGGGGGGGGCCTACGAGCAGTACTTC. It encodes CASSQVMAGGAYEQYF.

There are a few counts of this clonotype. The V gene is TRBV2, the J gene TRBJ2-1; 12 positions agree with TRBD2. V shed 8 bases, J shed 4 bases, and the junction held 3 bases outside the gene matches. The CDR3 is made up of 14 amino acids. CDR1 is SNHLY and CDR2 is FYNNEI in the germline V gene. The CDR3, as DNA: TGTGCCAGCGCAGGACTAGCGGGGTACAATGAGCAGTTCTTC. Its protein is CASAGLAGYNEQFF.

The V and J genes are TRBV6-6 and TRBJ1-1; D might be TRBD1 (6 bases). Germline CDR1 MNHNY, CDR2 SVGAGI (reference sequence). V was cut by 4 bases and J by 4 bases, with 13 bases left in between. The CDR3 covers 14 residues. The CDR3 protein is CASSFDRSATEAFF. In DNA, the CDR3 is TGTGCCAGCAGTTTTGACAGGTCAGCCACTGAAGCTTTCTTT.

This clonotype appeared many times. CDR3: CASRISGQRSGKNEQFF. The CDR3 DNA reads TGTGCCAGCAGAATTTCGGGCCAGCGCAGTGGCAAGAATGAGCAGTTCTTC. This rearrangement joins TRBV7-8 to TRBJ2-1, with D uncertain. The CDR3 has 17 residues. Germline CDR1 SGHVS, CDR2 FQNEAQ. V lost 6 bases, J lost 7 bases, and 25 bases lay in between.

This clonotype was seen repeatedly, ten times or more. V and J are TRBV7-6 and TRBJ2-5; D could derive from TRBD1 or TRBD2 (5 bases each). CDR1 is SGHVS, CDR2 FNYEAQ, per germline. There are 11 residues in the CDR3. Trimming cost V 5 bases and J 7 bases, with 8 bases left between them. CDR3 coding DNA: TGTGCCAGCAGCCCCGGGGCGACCCAGTACTTC. Protein sequence: CASSPGATQYF.

This clonotype has ten or more counts. The chain uses TRBV5-6 and TRBJ1-3; no definite D call. V lost 4 bases, J lost 2 bases, and 13 bases lay in between. The CDR3 consists of 15 residues. Germline loops: CDR1 SGHDT, CDR2 YYEEEE. CDR3 in amino acids: CASSPTRSPGNTIYF. CDR3 DNA: TGTGCCAGCAGCCCCACACGGTCCCCTGGAAACACCATATATTTT.

In its sample, this clonotype was seen many times. The chain combines TRBV6-5 with TRBJ1-1; D call uncertain. The CDR3 is 16 residues long. V lost 7 bases and J 2 bases, leaving 20 bases between the germline ends. Per germline, CDR1 MNHEY and CDR2 SVGAGI. CDR3 coding DNA: TGTGCCAGCACCCGACGGTTGTTCGGGTTCAACACTGAAGCTTTCTTT. Its protein product is CASTRRLFGFNTEAFF.

In this sample, this clonotype turned up a few times. The gene calls are TRBV6-2 or TRBV6-3 and TRBJ2-1; weak D call: TRBD2 (5 bases). CDR1 is MNHEY, CDR2 SVGEGT, per germline. This CDR3 has 15 residues. V lost 6 bases and J lost 4, with 16 bases in between. CDR3 region: CASRGGLEWYNEQFF. CDR3 DNA: TGTGCCAGCAGGGGCGGGCTGGAATGGTACAATGAGCAGTTCTTC.

This clonotype was observed at least ten times. The chain recombines TRBV6-5 with TRBJ2-1; D may be TRBD2 (5 bases). The germline V gene encodes CDR1 MNHEY and CDR2 SVGAGI. Between the trimmed V and J ends, which lost 5 bases and 4 bases, there was a span of 9 bases. This CDR3 contains 13 residues. Here the CDR3 reads CASSASSYNEQFF. CDR3 DNA sequence: TGTGCCAGCAGTGCTAGCAGTTACAATGAGCAGTTCTTC.

This clonotype occurred many times. The chain is built from TRBV7-2 and TRBJ1-2; D not certain. This CDR3 has 13 residues. Between the trimmed V and J ends, which lost 3 bases and 8 bases, there was a span of 13 bases. Germline CDR1 and CDR2: SGHTA and FQGNSA. The CDR3 coding sequence is TGTGCCAGCAGCTTGTATGGCGGTTCCGGCTACACCTTC. Residues: CASSLYGGSGYTF. Supplemented by reference TRBV7-2 and TRBJ1-2, the full variable domain reads GAGVSQSPSNKVTEKGKDVELRCDPISGHTALYWYRQSLGQGLEFLIYFQGNSAPDKSGLPSDRFSAERTGGSVSTLTIQRTQQEDSAVYLCASSLYGGSGYTFGSGTRLTVV.

This clonotype was seen repeatedly, ten times or more. One junction end disagrees with the germline gene, perhaps due to a read error. The genes are TRBV12-3 or TRBV12-4 and TRBJ2-7; D is unclear. This CDR3 region has 11 residues. The CDR3 region is CASSLWPRWCF. The CDR3 bases are TGTGCCAGCAGTCTCTGGCCTAGGTGGTGCTTC.

This clonotype was seen many times. The V call is TRBV9, the J call TRBJ1-4, with no clear D. The V and J ends lost 3 bases and 5 bases respectively, with 14 bases between them. This CDR3 is 15 amino acids long. Germline V gene data show CDR1 as SGDLS and CDR2 as YYNGEE. The CDR3 loop reads CASSAEPHENEKLFF. CDR3 DNA sequence: TGTGCCAGCAGCGCCGAACCGCACGAGAATGAAAAACTGTTTTTT.

This clonotype showed up just a few times. The chain is built from TRBV6-2 or TRBV6-3 and TRBJ2-5; no reliable D call. The CDR3 has 12 amino acids. Germline V gene sequence: CDR1 MNHEY, CDR2 SVGEGT. The V end was cut by 4 bases, the J end by 2 bases, with 5 bases between. CDR3 bases: TGTGCCAGCAGTTTCAAACAAGAGACCCAGTACTTC. It translates to CASSFKQETQYF.

This clonotype was observed a few times. This rearrangement joins TRBV18 to TRBJ2-7; 9 nucleotides line up with TRBD2. The CDR3 covers 15 residues. Trimming removed 3 bases from V and 2 bases from J; junction bases left unmatched: 5. Germline CDR1 KGHSH, CDR2 LQKENI. CDR3 loop: CASSPLAGAAYEQYF. In nucleotides, the CDR3 is TGTGCCAGCTCACCCTTAGCGGGGGCCGCCTACGAGCAGTACTTC.